The clone carrying this T cell receptor (beta chain) occurred many times. This entry belongs to a study of kidney transplant recipient with SARS-CoV-2 infection. In TCRdb, the reads were re-called with MiXCR into one record per CDR3 protein. The table lists some 220,000 distinct CDR3 sequences, less than 35% of them singletons. Germline-derived CDR1 and CDR2 are KGHSH and LQKENI. The CDR3 length is 13 residues. Trimming stripped 5 bases from V and 0 bases from J, with 4 bases between. The gene calls are TRBV18 and TRBJ1-4; D is uncertain. The sequencing used a blood sample, collected at baseline and on day 111 from a kidney transplant recipient. This TCR was sampled from a male patient between 25 and 39 years old who had COVID-19 and was a kidney transplant recipient. T cells may partly derive from the graft donor. CDR3 DNA: TGTGCCAGCTCAGATCCAACTAATGAAAAACTGTTTTTT. Translating it yields CASSDPTNEKLFF.